This T cell receptor beta chain was sequenced during a study of CD8+ T cells in alopecia areata. Overall study: Tofacitinib therapy took 6 to 18 months; 6 months off drug came after.

RNA extraction and reverse transcription yielded cDNA as sequencing template. Assay: immunoSEQ multiplex PCR; the TCRdb copy retains only in-frame clones and omits some. Altogether roughly 210,000 clones are present, roughly 44% being singletons, with the ten largest covering 2% to 3%. Note on this clone: Its antigen is still unknown.

Study-wide findings and caveats: A large proportion of expanded lesional clones were detected persisting in scalp and blood during tofacitinib. Treatment with tofacitinib significantly lowered scalp clonality and reduced expanded CD8+ clones among the top 100.

Described treatment: oral pan-JAK inhibitor, 5-10 mg twice daily. Germline CDR1 is SGHRS and CDR2 is YFSETQ. With 4 bases removed from V and 3 bases from J, the gap between germline ends came to 23 bases. CDR3 length: 17 amino acids. This sequence joins TRBV5-1 and TRBJ2-7; no clear D gene. This receptor was taken from a human donor with alopecia areata. Sequencing was performed on CD4+ T cells sorted from blood, taken at approximately week 36, from a patient treated with tofacitinib. This CDR3 reads CASSLRPPWESNYEQYF. The CDR3 region has the DNA TGCGCCAGCAGCCTACGACCCCCATGGGAATCCAACTACGAGCAGTACTTC. The variable domain in full, with the rest retrieved from reference TRBV5-1 and TRBJ2-7, is KAGVTQTPRYLIKTRGQQVTLSCSPISGHRSVSWYQQTPGQGLQFLFEYFSETQRNKGNFPGRFSGRQFSNSRSEMNVSTLELGDSALYLCASSLRPPWESNYEQYFGPGTRLTVT.